Listed here are 15 T cell receptor beta chains from one sample, sequenced in a study of siplizumab effects on memory and regulatory T cells. Libraries were prepared by immunoSEQ multiplex PCR; TCRdb keeps only in-frame clonotypes and omits some of them. The top ten clones hold roughly a sixth of a sample with fewer than 60,000 clones, over 90% of them seen once. Material: CD8+ T cells sorted from blood. The receptors derive from a human donor in good health.

V and J are TRBV27 and TRBJ1-1, with unresolved D. The CDR3 loop spans 13 amino acids. V shed 1 base and J shed 0 bases, with 3 bases lying between them. Germline V lookup: CDR1 MNHEY, CDR2 SMNVEV (reference sequence). CDR3 coding DNA: TGTGCCAGCAGTTTATATCTGAACACTGAAGCTTTCTTT. This translates into CASSLYLNTEAFF.

V usage is TRBV28 and J usage is TRBJ1-1; D is uncertain. V was clipped by 3 bases and J by 1 base, with 9 bases between them. The CDR3 has 14 amino acids. The germline gives CDR1 MDHEN, CDR2 SYDVKM. The CDR3 coding sequence is TGTGCCAGCAGTTTTAAGTACGGGAACACTGAAGCTTTCTTT. Translated, it gives CASSFKYGNTEAFF.

For this clone: Distinct nucleotide sequences in the sample also encode this CDR3. The chain combines TRBV9 with TRBJ2-1, with no clear D. The length of the CDR3 is 14 residues. The germline V gene has CDR1 SGDLS and CDR2 YYNGEE. Trimming left V 2 bases short and J 0 bases short, with 6 bases between. The CDR3: CASSVASSYNEQFF. CDR3 DNA sequence: TGTGCCAGCAGCGTGGCAAGCTCCTACAATGAGCAGTTCTTC.

The chain is built from TRBV27 and TRBJ2-7; D perhaps matches TRBD1 (5 bases). V was trimmed by 6 bases and J by 1 base, leaving 13 bases between them. The germline V gene has CDR1 MNHEY and CDR2 SMNVEV (reference sequence). The CDR3 contains 14 residues. The CDR3 here is CASRQETDSYEQYF. Written as DNA, the CDR3 is TGTGCCAGCAGGCAGGAGACAGATTCCTACGAGCAGTACTTC.

V and J are TRBV28 and TRBJ2-1, with D hard to call. Trimming shortened V by 3 bases and J by 4 bases, and 7 bases separated the two germline ends. The CDR3 consists of 13 residues. Per germline, CDR1 MDHEN and CDR2 SYDVKM. DNA for the CDR3: TGTGCCAGCAGTTTGAACCTATACAATGAGCAGTTCTTC. Translating it yields CASSLNLYNEQFF.

This clone was seen just once. The rearrangement joins TRBV25-1 to TRBJ1-5, with 7 bases that match TRBD1. The CDR3 covers 15 residues. Germline CDR1 is MGHDK and CDR2 is SYGVNS. Unmatched junction bases numbered 7, after V lost 8 bases and J lost 0 bases. CDR3: CASSSDRVSNQPQHF. The CDR3 region has the DNA TGTGCCAGCTCTAGTGACAGGGTTAGCAATCAGCCCCAGCATTTT.

This sequence joins TRBV7-8 and TRBJ1-1; weak D call: TRBD1 (5 bases). The CDR3 loop spans 14 amino acids. In germline, CDR1 is SGHVS, CDR2 FQNEAQ. V was pared by 5 bases and J by 4 bases, with 14 bases between. The CDR3 region is CASSHRPKGTEAFF. CDR3 DNA sequence: TGTGCCAGCAGCCACAGGCCCAAGGGCACTGAAGCTTTCTTT. The whole variable domain, remainder taken from reference TRBV7-8 and TRBJ1-1, is GAGVSQSPRYKVAKRGQDVALRCDPISGHVSLFWYQQALGQGPEFLTYFQNEAQLDKSGLPSDRFFAERPEGSVSTLKIQRTQQEDSAVYLCASSHRPKGTEAFFGQGTRLTVV.

For the CDR3, the DNA is TGCAGCGTTCGCTTCAGGGGCACAGATACGCAGTATTTT. Its translation: CSVRFRGTDTQYF. This chain connects TRBV29-1 to TRBJ2-3; tentatively, D is TRBD1 (5 bases). Trimming removed 5 bases at V and 1 base at J, with 10 bases between. CDR1 is SQVTM and CDR2 is ANQGSEA in the germline V gene. The length of the CDR3 is 13 residues.

In its sample, this clone was seen once. The chain combines TRBV27 with TRBJ2-7; 12 bases agree with TRBD2. The CDR3 totals 16 residues. Germline CDR1 reads MNHEY; CDR2 reads SMNVEV (reference sequence). V trimming: 0 bases; J trimming: 4 bases; junction bases outside the gene matches: 4. CDR3 in DNA: TGTGCCAGCAGTTTATCCGGGACTAGCGGGCGGTACGAGCAGTACTTC. Amino acid sequence: CASSLSGTSGRYEQYF.

There are a few counts of this clone. The chain couples TRBV7-9 to TRBJ1-5; no definite D call. V was trimmed by 1 base and J by 6 bases, leaving 7 bases between them. The germline V gene has CDR1 SEHNR and CDR2 FQNEAQ (reference sequence). This CDR3 comprises 13 residues. The CDR3 loop reads CASSLEGGQPQHF. CDR3 nucleotide sequence: TGTGCCAGCAGCTTAGAGGGAGGTCAGCCCCAGCATTTT.

The rearrangement joins TRBV28 to TRBJ2-5, with 7 positions matching TRBD2. Germline assignment: CDR1 MDHEN and CDR2 SYDVKM. Germline trimming cut 7 bases from V and 5 bases from J; bases unmatched to any gene: 7. The CDR3 has 13 amino acids. This CDR3 is CASNPGRGETQYF. The CDR3, as DNA: TGTGCCAGCAACCCGGGGCGGGGGGAGACCCAGTACTTC.

The chain carries TRBV6-6 and TRBJ2-7; 7 bases are shared with TRBD1. CDR1 is MNHNY, CDR2 SVGAGI, per germline (reference sequence). V gave up 4 bases and J gave up 2 bases; unmatched junction bases: 8. CDR3 size: 15 residues. CDR3 nucleotides: TGTGCCAGCAGTTCTCCCCAGACAGGGCCCTACGAGCAGTACTTC. This translates into CASSSPQTGPYEQYF.

J is TRBJ2-1 and V is TRBV27, with 8 bases that match TRBD2. There are 16 residues in the CDR3. The V gene end was trimmed by 4 bases and the J gene end by 7 bases; junction bases not matched to a gene: 12. Germline CDR1 and CDR2: MNHEY and SMNVEV (reference sequence). CDR3 in DNA: TGTGCCAGCAGTTGGAACAGCGGGAGCTTACGTAATGAGCAGTTCTTC. Translating gives CASSWNSGSLRNEQFF.

CDR3 sequence: CASSEGTGRFAEAFF. The CDR3 region has the DNA TGTGCCAGCAGTGAAGGGACAGGGCGGTTTGCTGAAGCTTTCTTT. The rearrangement uses TRBV2 and TRBJ1-1; TRBD1 matches 8 bases. With 1 base clipped from V and 6 bases from J, the junction kept 7 bases outside the gene matches. There are 15 residues in the CDR3. Germline V gene lookup returns CDR1 SNHLY and CDR2 FYNNEI.

V is TRBV7-9 and J is TRBJ2-7, with D perhaps TRBD2 (5 bases). V was trimmed by 0 bases and J by 6 bases, leaving 9 bases between them. The CDR3 length is 13 residues. Germline CDR1 reads SEHNR; CDR2 reads FQNEAQ (reference sequence). CDR3 coding DNA: TGTGCCAGCAGCTTAGCGGGAGAGCGCGAGCAGTACTTC. Translating gives CASSLAGEREQYF. The whole variable domain, filled in from reference TRBV7-9 and TRBJ2-7, reads DTGVSQNPRHKITKRGQNVTFRCDPISEHNRLYWYRQTLGQGPEFLTYFQNEAQLEKSRLLSDRFSAERPKGSFSTLEIQRTEQGDSAMYLCASSLAGEREQYFGPGTRLTVT.